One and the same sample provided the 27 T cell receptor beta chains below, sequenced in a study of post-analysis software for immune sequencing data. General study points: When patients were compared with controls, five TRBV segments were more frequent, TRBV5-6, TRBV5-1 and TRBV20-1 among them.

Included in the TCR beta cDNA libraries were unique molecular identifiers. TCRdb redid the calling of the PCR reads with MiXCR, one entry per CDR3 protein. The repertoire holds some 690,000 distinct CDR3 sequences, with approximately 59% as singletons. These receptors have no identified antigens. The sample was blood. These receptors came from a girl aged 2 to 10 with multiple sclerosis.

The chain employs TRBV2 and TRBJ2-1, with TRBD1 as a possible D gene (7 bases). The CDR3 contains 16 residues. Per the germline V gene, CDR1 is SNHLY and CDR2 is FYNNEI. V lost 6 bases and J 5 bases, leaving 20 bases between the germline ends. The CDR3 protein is CASRMWGRGDNNEQFF. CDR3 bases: TGTGCCAGCAGGATGTGGGGCAGGGGGGATAACAATGAGCAGTTCTTC.

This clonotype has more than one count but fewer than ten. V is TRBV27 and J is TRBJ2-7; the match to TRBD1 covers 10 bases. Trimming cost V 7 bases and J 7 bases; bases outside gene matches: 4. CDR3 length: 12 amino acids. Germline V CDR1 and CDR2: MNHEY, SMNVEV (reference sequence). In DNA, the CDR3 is TGTGCCAGCACCGGACAGGGGGGGGAGCAGTACTTC. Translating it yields CASTGQGGEQYF.

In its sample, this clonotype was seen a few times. The CDR3 here is CATYQSSYEQYF. CDR3 DNA sequence: TGTGCCACCTATCAGAGCTCCTACGAGCAGTACTTC. This chain connects TRBV28 to TRBJ2-7; D remains unclear. Trimming removed 10 bases at V and 0 bases at J, with 10 bases between. The CDR3 runs to 12 residues. Germline-derived CDR1 and CDR2 are MDHEN and SYDVKM.

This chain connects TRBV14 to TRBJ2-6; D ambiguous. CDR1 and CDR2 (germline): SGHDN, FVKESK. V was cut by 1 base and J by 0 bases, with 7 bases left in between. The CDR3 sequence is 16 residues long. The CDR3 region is CASSQAANSGANVLTF. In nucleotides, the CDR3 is TGTGCCAGCAGCCAAGCTGCCAACTCTGGGGCCAACGTCCTGACTTTC.

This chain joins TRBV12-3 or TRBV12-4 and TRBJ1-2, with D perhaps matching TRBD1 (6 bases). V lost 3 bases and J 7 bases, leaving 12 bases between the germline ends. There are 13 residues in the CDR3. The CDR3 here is CASSFRQDLGYTF. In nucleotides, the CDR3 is TGTGCCAGCAGTTTCAGACAGGATCTTGGCTACACCTTC.

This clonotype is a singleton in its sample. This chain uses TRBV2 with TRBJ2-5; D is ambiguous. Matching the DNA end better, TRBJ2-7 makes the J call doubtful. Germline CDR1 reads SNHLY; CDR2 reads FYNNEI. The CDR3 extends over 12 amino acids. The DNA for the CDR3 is TGTGCCAGCAACCAGGAAGGCTACGAGCAGTACTTC. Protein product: CASNQEGYEQYF.

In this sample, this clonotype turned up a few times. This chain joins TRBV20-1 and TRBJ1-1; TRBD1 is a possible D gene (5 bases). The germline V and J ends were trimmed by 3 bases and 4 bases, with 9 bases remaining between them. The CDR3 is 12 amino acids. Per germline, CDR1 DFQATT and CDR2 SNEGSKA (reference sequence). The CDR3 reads CSARAGGTEAFF. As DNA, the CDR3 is TGCAGTGCTAGGGCGGGGGGCACTGAAGCTTTCTTT.

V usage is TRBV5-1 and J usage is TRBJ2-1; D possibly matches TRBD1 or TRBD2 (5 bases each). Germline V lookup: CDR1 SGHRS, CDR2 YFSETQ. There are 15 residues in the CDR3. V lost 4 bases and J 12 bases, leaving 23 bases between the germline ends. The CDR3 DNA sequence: TGCGCCAGCAGCCCCGACTATCGAGAAGAAAGGGGGCAGTTCTTC. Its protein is CASSPDYREERGQFF.

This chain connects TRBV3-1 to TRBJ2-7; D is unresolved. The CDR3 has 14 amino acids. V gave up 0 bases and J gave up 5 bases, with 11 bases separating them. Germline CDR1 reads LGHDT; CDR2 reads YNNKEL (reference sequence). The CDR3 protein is CASSQDGMLHEQYF. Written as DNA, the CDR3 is TGTGCCAGCAGCCAAGACGGAATGCTCCACGAGCAGTACTTC.

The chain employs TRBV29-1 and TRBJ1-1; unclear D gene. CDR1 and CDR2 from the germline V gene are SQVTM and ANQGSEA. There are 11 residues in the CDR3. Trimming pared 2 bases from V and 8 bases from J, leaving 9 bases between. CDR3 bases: TGCAGCGTTGAAAATGCCATCGAAGCTTTCTTT. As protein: CSVENAIEAFF.

CDR3 in amino acids: CASRPEGWYEQYF. The CDR3 nucleotides read TGTGCCAGCAGACCCGAAGGGTGGTACGAGCAGTACTTC. This chain connects TRBV27 to TRBJ2-5, with D unclear. The J call is doubtful: the DNA matches TRBJ2-7 better. Looked up from germline, CDR1 is MNHEY and CDR2 is SMNVEV (reference sequence). CDR3 size: 13 residues.

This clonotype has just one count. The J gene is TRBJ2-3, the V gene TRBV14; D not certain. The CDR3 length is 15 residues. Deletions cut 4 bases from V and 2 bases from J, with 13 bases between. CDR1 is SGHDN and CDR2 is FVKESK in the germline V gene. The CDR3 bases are TGTGCCAGCAGCCTTGACTCAACCTTCACAGATACGCAGTATTTT. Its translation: CASSLDSTFTDTQYF.

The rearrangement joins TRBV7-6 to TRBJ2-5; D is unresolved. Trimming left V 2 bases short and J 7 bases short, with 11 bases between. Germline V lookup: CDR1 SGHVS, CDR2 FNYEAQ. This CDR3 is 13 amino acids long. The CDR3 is CASSLLVLGTQYF. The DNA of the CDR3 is TGTGCCAGCAGCTTACTAGTCCTCGGGACCCAGTACTTC.

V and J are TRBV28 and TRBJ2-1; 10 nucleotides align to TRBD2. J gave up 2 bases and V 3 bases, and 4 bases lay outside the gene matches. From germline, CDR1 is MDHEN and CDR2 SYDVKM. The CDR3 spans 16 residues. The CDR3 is CASSFGTSGTYNEQFF. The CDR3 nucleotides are TGTGCCAGCAGTTTCGGCACTAGCGGGACCTACAATGAGCAGTTCTTC.

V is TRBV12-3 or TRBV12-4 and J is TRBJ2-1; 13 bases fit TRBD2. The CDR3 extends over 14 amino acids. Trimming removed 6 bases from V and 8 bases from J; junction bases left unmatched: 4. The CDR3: CASRRTSGGYEQFF. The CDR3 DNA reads TGTGCCAGCAGGAGGACTAGCGGGGGCTATGAGCAGTTCTTC.

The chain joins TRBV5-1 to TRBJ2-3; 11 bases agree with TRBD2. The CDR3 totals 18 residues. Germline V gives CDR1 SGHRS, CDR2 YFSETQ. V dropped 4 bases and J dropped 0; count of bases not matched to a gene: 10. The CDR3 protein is CASSAGTSGFRSTDTQYF. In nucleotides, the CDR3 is TGCGCCAGCAGCGCCGGGACTAGCGGTTTTCGGAGCACAGATACGCAGTATTTT.

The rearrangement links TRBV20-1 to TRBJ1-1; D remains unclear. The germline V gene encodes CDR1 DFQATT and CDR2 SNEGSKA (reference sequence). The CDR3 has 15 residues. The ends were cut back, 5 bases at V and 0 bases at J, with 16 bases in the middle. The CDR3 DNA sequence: TGCAGTGCTCCGGGTGGCGGCAGCGTGAACACTGAAGCTTTCTTT. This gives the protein CSAPGGGSVNTEAFF.

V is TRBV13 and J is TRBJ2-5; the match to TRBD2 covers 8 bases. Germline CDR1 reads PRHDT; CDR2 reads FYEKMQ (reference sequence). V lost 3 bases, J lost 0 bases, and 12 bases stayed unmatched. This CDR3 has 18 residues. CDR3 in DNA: TGTGCCAGCAGCTTCGGAGCGGGGGCCCCCCCTTACCAAGAGACCCAGTACTTC. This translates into CASSFGAGAPPYQETQYF. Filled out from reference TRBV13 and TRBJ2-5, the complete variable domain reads AAGVIQSPRHLIKEKRETATLKCYPIPRHDTVYWYQQGPGQDPQFLISFYEKMQSDKGSIPDRFSAQQFSDYHSELNMSSLELGDSALYFCASSFGAGAPPYQETQYFGPGTRLLVL.

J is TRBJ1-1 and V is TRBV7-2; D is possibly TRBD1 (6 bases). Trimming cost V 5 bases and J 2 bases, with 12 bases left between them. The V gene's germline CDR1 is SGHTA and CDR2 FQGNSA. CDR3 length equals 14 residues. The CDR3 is CASSPDRINTEAFF. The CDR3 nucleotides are TGTGCCAGCAGCCCCGACAGGATCAACACTGAAGCTTTCTTT.

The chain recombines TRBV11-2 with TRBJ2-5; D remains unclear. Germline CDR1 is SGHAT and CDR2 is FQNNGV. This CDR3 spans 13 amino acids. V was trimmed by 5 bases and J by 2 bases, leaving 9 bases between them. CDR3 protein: CASSGAEQETQYF. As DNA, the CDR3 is TGTGCCAGCAGCGGCGCAGAACAAGAGACCCAGTACTTC.

CDR3 residues: CASSPRGRGEAFF. The CDR3 bases are TGTGCCAGTAGTCCCAGGGGGCGCGGCGAAGCTTTCTTT. The rearrangement joins TRBV19 to TRBJ1-1; 8 nucleotides match TRBD1. CDR1 is LNHDA and CDR2 is SQIVND in the germline V gene (reference sequence). The CDR3 has 13 amino acids. V lost 5 bases to trimming and J lost 8 bases; unmatched junction nucleotides: 7.

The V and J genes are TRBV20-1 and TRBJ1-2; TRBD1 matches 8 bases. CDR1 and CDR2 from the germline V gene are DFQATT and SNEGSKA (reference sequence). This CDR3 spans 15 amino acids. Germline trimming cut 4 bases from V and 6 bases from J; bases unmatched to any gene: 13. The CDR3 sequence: CSATLPMTGEDGYTF. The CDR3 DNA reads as TGCAGTGCTACCCTACCCATGACAGGGGAGGATGGCTACACCTTC.

CDR3: CSASRTSGNEQFF. CDR3 nucleotide sequence: TGCAGTGCTTCGAGGACTAGTGGAAATGAGCAGTTCTTC. This sequence joins TRBV20-1 and TRBJ2-1, with 7 bases aligning to TRBD2. The CDR3 totals 13 residues. CDR1 is DFQATT and CDR2 is SNEGSKA in the germline V gene (reference sequence). Losses at the gene ends were 5 bases for V and 7 bases for J; bases not matched to a gene: 8.

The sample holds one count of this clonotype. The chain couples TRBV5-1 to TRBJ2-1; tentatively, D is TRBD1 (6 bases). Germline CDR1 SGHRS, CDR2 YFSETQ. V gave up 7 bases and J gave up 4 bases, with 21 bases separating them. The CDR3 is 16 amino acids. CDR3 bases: TGCGCCAGCTTCCGGACAGAAACCGGGACATACAATGAGCAGTTCTTC. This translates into CASFRTETGTYNEQFF.

CDR3 nucleotide sequence: TGTGCCAGCACCTTCGGGGCCTCCGACACGCAGTATTTT. Translation: CASTFGASDTQYF. The chain has TRBV6-6 and TRBJ2-3; D is possibly TRBD1 or TRBD2 (5 bases each). Trimming shortened V by 7 bases and J by 9 bases, and 17 bases separated the two germline ends. Germline CDR1 is MNHNY and CDR2 is SVGAGI (reference sequence). The CDR3 contains 13 residues.

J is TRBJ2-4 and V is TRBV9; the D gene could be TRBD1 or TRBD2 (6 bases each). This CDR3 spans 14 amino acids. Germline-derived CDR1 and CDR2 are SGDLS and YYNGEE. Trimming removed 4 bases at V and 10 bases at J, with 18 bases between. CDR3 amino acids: CASSPGLGGRIQYF. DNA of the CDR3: TGTGCCAGCAGCCCCGGGCTAGGGGGGAGAATTCAGTACTTC.

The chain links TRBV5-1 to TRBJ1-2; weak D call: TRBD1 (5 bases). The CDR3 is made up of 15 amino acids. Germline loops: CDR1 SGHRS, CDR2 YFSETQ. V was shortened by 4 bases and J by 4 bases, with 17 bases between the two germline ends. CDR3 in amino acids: CASSAGGIGCYGYTF. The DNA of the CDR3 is TGCGCCAGCAGCGCCGGGGGAATCGGGTGCTATGGCTACACCTTC.